Each of the 10 T cell receptor beta chains below was sequenced from the same sample in a study of cytomegalovirus exposure and HLA in healthy donors. The primer mix had 60 Vbeta and 13 Jbeta primers. Produced via immunoSEQ multiplex PCR; TCRdb's table is partial and in-frame only. The sample comprises about 190,000 clones, around 81% of which are singletons, and around 2% rests with the top ten. Input material: PBMCs. These receptor sequences come from a woman aged 18-35 years in good health and CMV-seropositive.

CDR3 sequence (DNA): TGCAGCGGAATAGCGGGCCTAGCCAAAAACATTCAGTACTTC. Its protein product is CSGIAGLAKNIQYF. This sequence joins TRBV29-1 and TRBJ2-4; TRBD2 matches at 7 bases. The trim removed 7 bases at V and 0 bases at J, leaving 6 bases unmatched. Looked up from germline, CDR1 is SQVTM and CDR2 is ANQGSEA. The CDR3 runs to 14 residues.

This clone was recorded once. This chain links TRBV18 with TRBJ2-7; D may be TRBD1 (5 bases). The CDR3 is 15 amino acids. Germline CDR1 KGHSH, CDR2 LQKENI. V was pared by 6 bases and J by 2 bases, with 17 bases between. The CDR3 sequence: CASSSDDKGAYEQYF. The CDR3, as DNA: TGTGCCAGCTCTTCGGACGATAAAGGGGCCTACGAGCAGTACTTC. Drawing the rest from reference TRBV18 and TRBJ2-7, the complete variable domain is NAGVMQNPRHLVRRRGQEARLRCSPMKGHSHVYWYRQLPEEGLKFMVYLQKENIIDESGMPKERFSAEFPKEGPSILRIQQVVRGDSAAYFCASSSDDKGAYEQYFGPGTRLTVT.

This chain joins TRBV2 and TRBJ2-7; TRBD2 agrees at 11 bases. CDR3 length: 16 residues. Germline V CDR1 and CDR2: SNHLY, FYNNEI. The V and J ends lost 6 bases and 1 base, in that order; junction bases with no gene match: 8. DNA for the CDR3: TGTGCCAGCAGAAACCGACTAGCGGGGACGTCCTACGAGCAGTACTTC. Its translation is CASRNRLAGTSYEQYF. Full variable domain (remainder filled in from reference TRBV2 and TRBJ2-7): EPEVTQTPSHQVTQMGQEVILRCVPISNHLYFYWYRQILGQKVEFLVSFYNNEISEKSEIFDDQFSVERPDGSNFTLKIRSTKLEDSAMYFCASRNRLAGTSYEQYFGPGTRLTVT.

The CDR3 DNA sequence: TGTGCCAGCAGTTACTCGAGCAGGGGGGTAGGGCAGCCCCAGCATTTT. Translated: CASSYSSRGVGQPQHF. The gene calls are TRBV6-5 and TRBJ1-5; TRBD1 agrees at 7 bases. Germline CDR1 MNHEY, CDR2 SVGAGI. The CDR3 has 16 residues. The trim removed 0 bases at V and 7 bases at J, leaving 9 bases unmatched.

The chain uses TRBV7-9 and TRBJ1-1; D is undetermined. This CDR3 has 16 amino acids. Trimming left V 1 base short and J 4 bases short, with 16 bases between. CDR1 and CDR2 from the germline V gene are SEHNR and FQNEAQ (reference sequence). The CDR3 DNA is TGTGCCAGCAGCTTAGTACCTAGGCGTGAGGGCACTGAAGCTTTCTTT. It translates to CASSLVPRREGTEAFF.

This chain links TRBV5-1 with TRBJ1-2, with D unresolved. Deletions cut 0 bases from V and 4 bases from J, with 7 bases between. The CDR3 is 13 residues long. Looked up from germline, CDR1 is SGHRS and CDR2 is YFSETQ. CDR3 DNA: TGCGCCAGCAGCTTGGACGGACTCTATGGCTACACCTTC. Translating it yields CASSLDGLYGYTF.

The rearrangement joins TRBV5-1 to TRBJ2-1, with 7 bases aligning to TRBD2. V lost 0 bases and J lost 0; bases outside the gene matches: 6. Germline assignment: CDR1 SGHRS and CDR2 YFSETQ. The CDR3 is 17 residues long. This chain's CDR3 is CASSLGRGSLSYNEQFF. The CDR3, as DNA: TGCGCCAGCAGCTTGGGGCGGGGGTCCCTCTCCTACAATGAGCAGTTCTTC.

This sequence joins TRBV6-5 and TRBJ2-2, with D possibly matching TRBD2 (6 bases). This CDR3 contains 15 residues. Trimming took 5 bases from V and 6 from J, leaving 16 bases between them. Germline loops: CDR1 MNHEY, CDR2 SVGAGI. CDR3 in DNA: TGTGCCAGCAGTACCACAGCGGAGGGCGCCGGGGAGCTGTTTTTT. Amino acid sequence: CASSTTAEGAGELFF.

V is TRBV5-4 and J is TRBJ2-3, with D uncertain. Germline CDR1 and CDR2: SGHNT and YYREEE (reference sequence). Trimming left V 4 bases short and J 2 bases short, with 14 bases between. The CDR3 consists of 15 residues. CDR3 protein: CASSPDGLHTDTQYF. The CDR3 DNA reads TGTGCCAGCAGCCCCGACGGGTTGCACACAGATACGCAGTATTTT.

The genes are TRBV2 and TRBJ2-3, with 8 bases aligning to TRBD2. With V trimmed by 2 bases and J by 5 bases, 9 bases remained unmatched. The CDR3 sequence is 16 residues long. The germline CDR1 and CDR2 sequences are SNHLY and FYNNEI. CDR3: CASSERRAGARDTQYF. CDR3 in DNA: TGTGCCAGCAGTGAACGCAGAGCGGGGGCCAGAGATACGCAGTATTTT.